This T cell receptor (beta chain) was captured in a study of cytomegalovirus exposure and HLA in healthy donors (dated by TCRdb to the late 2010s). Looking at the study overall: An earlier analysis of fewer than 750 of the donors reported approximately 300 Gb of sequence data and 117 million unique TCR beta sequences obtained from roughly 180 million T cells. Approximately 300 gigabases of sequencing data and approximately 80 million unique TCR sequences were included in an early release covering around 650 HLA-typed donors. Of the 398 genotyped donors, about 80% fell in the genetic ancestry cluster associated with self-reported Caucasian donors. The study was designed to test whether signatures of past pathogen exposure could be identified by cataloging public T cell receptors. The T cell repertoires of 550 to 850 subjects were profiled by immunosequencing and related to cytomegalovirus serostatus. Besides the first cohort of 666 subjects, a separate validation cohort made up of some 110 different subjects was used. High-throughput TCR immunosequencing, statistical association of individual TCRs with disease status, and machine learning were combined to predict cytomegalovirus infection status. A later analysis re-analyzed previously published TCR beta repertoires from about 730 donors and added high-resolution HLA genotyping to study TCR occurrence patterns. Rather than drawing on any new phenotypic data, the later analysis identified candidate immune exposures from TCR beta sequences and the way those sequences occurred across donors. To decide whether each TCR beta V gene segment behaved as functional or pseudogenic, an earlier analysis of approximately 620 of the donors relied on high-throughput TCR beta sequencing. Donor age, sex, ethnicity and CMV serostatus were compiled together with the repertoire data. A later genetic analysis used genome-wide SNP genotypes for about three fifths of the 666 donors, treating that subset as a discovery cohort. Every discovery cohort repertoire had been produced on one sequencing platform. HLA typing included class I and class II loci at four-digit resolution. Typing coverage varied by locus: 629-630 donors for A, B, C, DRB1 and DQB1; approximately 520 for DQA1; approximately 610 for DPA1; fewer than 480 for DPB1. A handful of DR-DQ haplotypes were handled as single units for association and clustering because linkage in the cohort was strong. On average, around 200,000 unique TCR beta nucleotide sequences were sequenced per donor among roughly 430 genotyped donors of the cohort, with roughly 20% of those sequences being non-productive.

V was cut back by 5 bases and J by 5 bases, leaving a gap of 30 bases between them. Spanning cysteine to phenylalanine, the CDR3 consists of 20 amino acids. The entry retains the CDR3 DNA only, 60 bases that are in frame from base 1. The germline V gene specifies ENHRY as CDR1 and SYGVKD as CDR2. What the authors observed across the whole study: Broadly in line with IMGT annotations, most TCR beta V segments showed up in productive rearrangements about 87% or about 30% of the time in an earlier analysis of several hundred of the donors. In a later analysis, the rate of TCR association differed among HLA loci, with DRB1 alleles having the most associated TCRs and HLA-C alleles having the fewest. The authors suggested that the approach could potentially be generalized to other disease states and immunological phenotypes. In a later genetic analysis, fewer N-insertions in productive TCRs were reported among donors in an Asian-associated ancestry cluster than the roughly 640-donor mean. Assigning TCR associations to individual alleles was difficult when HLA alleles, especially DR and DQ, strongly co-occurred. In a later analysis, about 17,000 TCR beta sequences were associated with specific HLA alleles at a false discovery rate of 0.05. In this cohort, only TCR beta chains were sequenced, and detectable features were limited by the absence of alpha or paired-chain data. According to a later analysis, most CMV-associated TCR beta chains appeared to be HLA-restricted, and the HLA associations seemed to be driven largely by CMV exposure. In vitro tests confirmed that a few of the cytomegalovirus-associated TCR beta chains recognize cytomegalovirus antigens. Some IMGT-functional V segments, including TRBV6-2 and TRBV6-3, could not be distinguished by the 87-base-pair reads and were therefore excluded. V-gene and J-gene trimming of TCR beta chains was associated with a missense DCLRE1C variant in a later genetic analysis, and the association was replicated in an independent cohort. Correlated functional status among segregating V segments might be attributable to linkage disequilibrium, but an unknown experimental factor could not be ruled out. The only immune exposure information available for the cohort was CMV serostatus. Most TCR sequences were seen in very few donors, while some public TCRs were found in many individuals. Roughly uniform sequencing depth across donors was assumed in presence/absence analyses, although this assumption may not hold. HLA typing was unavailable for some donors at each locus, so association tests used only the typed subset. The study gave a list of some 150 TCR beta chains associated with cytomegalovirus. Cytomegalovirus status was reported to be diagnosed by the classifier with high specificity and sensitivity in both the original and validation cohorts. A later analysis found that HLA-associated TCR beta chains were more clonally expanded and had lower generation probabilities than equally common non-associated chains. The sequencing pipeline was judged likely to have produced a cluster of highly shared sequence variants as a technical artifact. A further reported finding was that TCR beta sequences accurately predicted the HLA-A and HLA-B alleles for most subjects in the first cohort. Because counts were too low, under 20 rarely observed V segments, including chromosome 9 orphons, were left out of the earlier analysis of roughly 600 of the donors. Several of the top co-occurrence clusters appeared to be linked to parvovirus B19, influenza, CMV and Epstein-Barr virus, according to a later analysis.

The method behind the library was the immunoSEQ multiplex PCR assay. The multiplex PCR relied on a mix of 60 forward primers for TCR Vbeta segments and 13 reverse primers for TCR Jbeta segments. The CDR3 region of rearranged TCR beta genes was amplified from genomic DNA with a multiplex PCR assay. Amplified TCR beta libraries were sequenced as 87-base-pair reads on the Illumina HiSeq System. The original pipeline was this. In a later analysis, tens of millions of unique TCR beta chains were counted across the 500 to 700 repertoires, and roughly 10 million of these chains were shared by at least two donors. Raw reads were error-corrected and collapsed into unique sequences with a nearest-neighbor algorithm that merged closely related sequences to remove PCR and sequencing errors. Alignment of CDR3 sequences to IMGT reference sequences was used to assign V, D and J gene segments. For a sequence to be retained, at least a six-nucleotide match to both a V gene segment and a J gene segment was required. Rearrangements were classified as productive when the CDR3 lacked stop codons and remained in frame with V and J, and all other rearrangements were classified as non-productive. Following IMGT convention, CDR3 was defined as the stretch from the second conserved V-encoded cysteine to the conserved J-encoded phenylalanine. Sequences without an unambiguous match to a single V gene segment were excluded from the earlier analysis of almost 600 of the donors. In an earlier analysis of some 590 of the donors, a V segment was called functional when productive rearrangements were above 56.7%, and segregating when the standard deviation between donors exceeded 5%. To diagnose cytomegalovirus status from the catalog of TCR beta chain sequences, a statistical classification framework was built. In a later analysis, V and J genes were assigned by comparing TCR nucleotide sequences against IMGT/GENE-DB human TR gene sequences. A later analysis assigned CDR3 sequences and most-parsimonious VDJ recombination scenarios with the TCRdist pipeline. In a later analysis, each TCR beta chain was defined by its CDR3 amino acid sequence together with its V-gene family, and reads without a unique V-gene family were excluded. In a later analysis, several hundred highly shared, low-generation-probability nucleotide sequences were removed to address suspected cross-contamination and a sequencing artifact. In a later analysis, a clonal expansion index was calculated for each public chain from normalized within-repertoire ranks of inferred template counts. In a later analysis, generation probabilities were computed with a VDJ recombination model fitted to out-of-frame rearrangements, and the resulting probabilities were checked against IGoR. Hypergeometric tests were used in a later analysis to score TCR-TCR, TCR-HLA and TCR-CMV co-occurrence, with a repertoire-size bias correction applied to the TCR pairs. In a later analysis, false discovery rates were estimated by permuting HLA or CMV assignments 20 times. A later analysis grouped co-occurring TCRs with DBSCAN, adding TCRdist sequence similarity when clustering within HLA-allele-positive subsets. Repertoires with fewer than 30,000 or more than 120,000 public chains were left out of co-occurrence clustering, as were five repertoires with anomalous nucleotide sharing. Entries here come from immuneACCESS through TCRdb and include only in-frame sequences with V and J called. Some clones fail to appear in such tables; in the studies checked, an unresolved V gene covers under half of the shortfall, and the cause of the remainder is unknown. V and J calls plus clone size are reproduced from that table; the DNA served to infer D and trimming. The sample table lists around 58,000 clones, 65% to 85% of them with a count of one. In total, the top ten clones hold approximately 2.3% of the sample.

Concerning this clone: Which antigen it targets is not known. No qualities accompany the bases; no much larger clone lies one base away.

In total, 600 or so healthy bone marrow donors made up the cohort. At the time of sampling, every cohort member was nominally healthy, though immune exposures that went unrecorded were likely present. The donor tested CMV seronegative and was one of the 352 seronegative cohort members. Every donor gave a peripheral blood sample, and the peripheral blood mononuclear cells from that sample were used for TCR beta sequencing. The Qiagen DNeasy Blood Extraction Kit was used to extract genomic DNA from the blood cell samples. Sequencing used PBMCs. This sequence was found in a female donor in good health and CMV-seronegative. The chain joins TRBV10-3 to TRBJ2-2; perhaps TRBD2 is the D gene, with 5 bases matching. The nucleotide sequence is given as TGTGCCATCAGTCCACCGCGGGTGAAAGGCCTTTACACAATGACCGGGGAGCTGTTTTTT. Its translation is CAISPPRVKGLYTMTGELFF.